The 30 T cell receptor beta chains presented below share a single source sample, sequenced in a study of T cell changes during pregnancy in multiple sclerosis. Profiling relied on immunoSEQ multiplex PCR, and the TCRdb table lists in-frame clones only, not all of them. In the table there are approximately 100,000 clones, almost 95% of which are singletons. The sample was peripheral blood, taken after pregnancy. Source of these receptors: a female donor with multiple sclerosis, enrolled in a pregnancy study.

The gene calls are TRBV18 and TRBJ2-7; D is perhaps TRBD2 (5 bases). The CDR3 extends over 15 amino acids. V was trimmed by 0 bases and J by 2 bases, leaving 11 bases between them. Per the germline V gene, CDR1 is KGHSH and CDR2 is LQKENI. The CDR3: CASSPPGKETYEQYF. DNA of the CDR3: TGTGCCAGCTCACCACCCGGGAAGGAAACCTACGAGCAGTACTTC.

Notes on this clone: The same CDR3 also results from other DNA sequences found in this sample. V usage is TRBV5-1 and J usage is TRBJ1-4, with no clear D. Between the trimmed V and J ends, which lost 4 bases and 0 bases, there was a span of 7 bases. Per germline, CDR1 SGHRS and CDR2 YFSETQ. The CDR3 spans 14 residues. The DNA for the CDR3 is TGCGCCAGCAGCCGCACGGCAACTAATGAAAAACTGTTTTTT. It codes for CASSRTATNEKLFF.

To note about this clone: Other nucleotide sequences in the sample specify the same CDR3. V usage is TRBV2 and J usage is TRBJ2-3; D ambiguous. CDR1 is SNHLY, CDR2 FYNNEI, per germline. V gave up 4 bases and J gave up 1 base, with 6 bases separating them. This CDR3 has 13 amino acids. CDR3 in DNA: TGTGCCAGCAGTGGGCTGGGCACAGATACGCAGTATTTT. This codes for CASSGLGTDTQYF.

The chain employs TRBV28 and TRBJ2-7, with TRBD1 as a possible D gene (6 bases). CDR3 length equals 15 residues. V lost 3 bases and J lost 3, with 15 bases in between. Per the germline V gene, CDR1 is MDHEN and CDR2 is SYDVKM. The CDR3 reads CASSLLGTHFYEQYF. The CDR3, as DNA: TGTGCCAGCAGTTTGCTCGGGACACACTTCTACGAGCAGTACTTC.

The chain is built from TRBV4-1 and TRBJ2-1; D is undetermined. The CDR3 is 12 residues long. V was cut by 0 bases and J by 8 bases, with 5 bases left in between. CDR1 and CDR2 (germline): MGHRA, YSYEKL. The CDR3 loop is CASSQEIDEQFF. DNA of the CDR3: TGCGCCAGCAGCCAAGAAATCGATGAGCAGTTCTTC.

J is TRBJ1-1 and V is TRBV7-2; weak D call: TRBD1 (5 bases). V was cut by 2 bases and J by 0 bases, with 10 bases left in between. The CDR3 contains 15 residues. The germline V gene has CDR1 SGHTA and CDR2 FQGNSA. The CDR3 region is CASSLRGRVNTEAFF. In DNA form, the CDR3 reads TGTGCCAGCAGCTTAAGAGGCAGGGTGAACACTGAAGCTTTCTTT.

The chain employs TRBV19 and TRBJ2-2; 9 nucleotides agree with TRBD2. This CDR3 is built from 15 residues. The ends lost 9 bases at V and 0 bases at J; junction bases unmatched: 5. Germline CDR1 and CDR2: LNHDA and SQIVND (reference sequence). The CDR3 region has the DNA TGTGCCAGGGTGTCTAGCGGGGCGAACACCGGGGAGCTGTTTTTT. Translation gives CARVSSGANTGELFF.

This chain uses TRBV27 with TRBJ2-2; TRBD2 aligns across 11 bases. The CDR3 is made up of 18 amino acids. Germline CDR1 is MNHEY and CDR2 is SMNVEV (reference sequence). Germline trimming cut 0 bases from V and 1 base from J; bases unmatched to any gene: 4. CDR3 sequence reads: CASSLSYLAGGNTGELFF. The DNA for the CDR3 is TGTGCCAGCAGTTTATCCTATCTAGCGGGAGGGAACACCGGGGAGCTGTTTTTT.

This chain's CDR3 is CASSYGQEVGNTEAFF. In DNA form, the CDR3 reads TGTGCCAGCAGTTACGGACAGGAGGTAGGCAACACTGAAGCTTTCTTT. The genes are TRBV6-6 and TRBJ1-1; 7 positions match TRBD1. CDR3 length: 16 residues. J lost 2 bases, V lost 2 bases, and 8 bases had no gene match. Germline CDR1 and CDR2: MNHNY and SVGAGI (reference sequence).

The CDR3 region has the DNA TGTGCCAGCAGTTATAGACAGGGGATCCGAGAGACCCAGTACTTC. Its translation: CASSYRQGIRETQYF. This rearrangement joins TRBV6-6 to TRBJ2-5, with 8 positions matching TRBD1. This CDR3 has 15 amino acids. After removal of 3 bases from V and 4 bases from J, the junction contained 7 bases not matched to a gene. CDR1 is MNHNY, CDR2 SVGAGI, per germline (reference sequence).

The chain recombines TRBV6-1 with TRBJ2-3; 13 bases agree with TRBD2. Germline CDR1 is MNHNS and CDR2 is SASEGT. Trimming took 4 bases from V and 3 from J; bases not matched to a gene: 7. CDR3 length equals 17 residues. The CDR3 protein is CASSVTSGGIGTDTQYF. CDR3 coding DNA: TGTGCCAGCAGTGTGACTAGCGGGGGGATAGGGACAGATACGCAGTATTTT.

The rearrangement uses TRBV28 and TRBJ1-1, with D perhaps matching TRBD1 (6 bases). CDR1 and CDR2 (germline): MDHEN, SYDVKM. This CDR3 has 14 residues. The V end was cut by 6 bases, the J end by 1 base, with 12 bases between. CDR3 in DNA: TGTGCCAGCAGGGAGACAGGACGGAACACTGAAGCTTTCTTT. Translated, it gives CASRETGRNTEAFF.

This sequence joins TRBV27 and TRBJ2-7, with a tentative D call TRBD1 (6 bases). The CDR3 runs 14 residues. The V gene's germline CDR1 is MNHEY and CDR2 SMNVEV (reference sequence). V gave up 6 bases and J gave up 7 bases, with 19 bases separating them. As DNA, the CDR3 is TGTGCCAGCAGCCTCAGGGGCGCGCATCGGGAGCAGTACTTC. This encodes CASSLRGAHREQYF.

As DNA, the CDR3 is TGTGCCATCAGTGAGAGGGGGACAGGGTCCACCGGGGAGCTGTTTTTT. Amino acid sequence: CAISERGTGSTGELFF. The rearrangement uses TRBV10-3 and TRBJ2-2; 9 bases line up with TRBD1. This CDR3 comprises 16 residues. The germline gives CDR1 ENHRY, CDR2 SYGVKD. V lost 2 bases to trimming and J lost 4 bases; unmatched junction nucleotides: 5.

The CDR3 DNA sequence: TGCGCCAGCCTCGGGACAGATACGCAGTATTTT. Translated, it gives CASLGTDTQYF. This sequence joins TRBV4-1 and TRBJ2-3; D uncertain. V lost 8 bases and J lost 3, with 6 bases in between. In germline, CDR1 is MGHRA, CDR2 YSYEKL. The CDR3 has 11 amino acids.

The CDR3 coding sequence is TGCGCCAGCAGCGGGATAACAGGGGGCGGTTCGGGAGCTTTCTTT. It is translated as CASSGITGGGSGAFF. The chain links TRBV5-1 to TRBJ1-1; 9 nucleotides agree with TRBD1. The CDR3 spans 15 residues. Germline loops: CDR1 SGHRS, CDR2 YFSETQ. The V and J ends lost 4 bases and 10 bases, in that order; junction bases with no gene match: 14.

The chain combines TRBV5-5 with TRBJ1-5; the D gene is possibly TRBD1 (5 bases). The germline V gene has CDR1 SGHKS and CDR2 YYEKEE (reference sequence). Trimming left V 2 bases short and J 0 bases short, with 6 bases between. The CDR3 covers 14 residues. CDR3 nucleotide sequence: TGTGCCAGCAGCTTCGGGGGTAGCAATCAGCCCCAGCATTTT. Its protein product is CASSFGGSNQPQHF.

The chain employs TRBV2 and TRBJ1-1; D unclear. Trimming pared 7 bases from V and 3 bases from J, leaving 12 bases between. This CDR3 spans 13 amino acids. In germline, CDR1 is SNHLY, CDR2 FYNNEI. The CDR3 spells CASIPARYTEAFF. As DNA, the CDR3 is TGTGCCAGCATCCCCGCCAGGTACACTGAAGCTTTCTTT.

The chain combines TRBV27 with TRBJ2-5; TRBD1 might be the D (6 bases). The germline V gene encodes CDR1 MNHEY and CDR2 SMNVEV (reference sequence). The length of the CDR3 is 13 residues. V was cut by 9 bases and J by 5 bases, with 16 bases left in between. CDR3 nucleotides: TGTGCCAGTCCACAGGGTGAGAAGGAGACCCAGTACTTC. Translating it yields CASPQGEKETQYF.

The CDR3 coding sequence is TGTGCCAGCAGTTTACGACTATCTAGCACAGATACGCAGTATTTT. Its translation is CASSLRLSSTDTQYF. The chain combines TRBV27 with TRBJ2-3; D is perhaps TRBD2 (5 bases). CDR3 length equals 15 residues. Deletions cut 2 bases from V and 0 bases from J, with 9 bases between. Germline CDR1 reads MNHEY; CDR2 reads SMNVEV (reference sequence).

This chain uses TRBV7-8 with TRBJ2-7, with 14 nucleotides matching TRBD2. CDR1 and CDR2 (germline): SGHVS, FQNEAQ. This CDR3 region has 19 residues. V lost 5 bases, J lost 3 bases, and 15 bases stayed unmatched. Here the CDR3 reads CASSPSPLPGTSGSYEQYF. In DNA, the CDR3 is TGTGCCAGCAGCCCCTCCCCCCTCCCCGGGACTAGCGGGAGCTACGAGCAGTACTTC.

This rearrangement joins TRBV27 to TRBJ2-7, with TRBD1 as a possible D gene (5 bases). This CDR3 is 11 amino acids long. V lost 7 bases to trimming and J lost 12 bases, with 16 bases between them. Germline values: CDR1 MNHEY, CDR2 SMNVEV (reference sequence). The CDR3 DNA follows: TGTGCCAGCACTGGGGCCAGGGTTTGGTACTTC. Its translation is CASTGARVWYF.

The rearrangement joins TRBV9 to TRBJ2-2; 7 bases are a match to TRBD2. V shed 2 bases, J shed 5 bases, and the junction held 9 bases outside the gene matches. Germline V gene sequence: CDR1 SGDLS, CDR2 YYNGEE. This CDR3 spans 16 amino acids. CDR3 residues: CASSVVGGLRTGELFF. CDR3 in DNA: TGTGCCAGCAGCGTTGTCGGGGGGTTAAGAACCGGGGAGCTGTTTTTT.

The chain joins TRBV10-2 to TRBJ2-7; D possibly corresponds to TRBD2 (5 bases). The CDR3 totals 13 residues. V was clipped by 5 bases and J by 3 bases, with 11 bases between them. The V gene's germline CDR1 is WSHSY and CDR2 SAAADI. CDR3: CASSRGLGYEQYF. DNA for the CDR3: TGCGCCAGCAGTCGCGGACTGGGCTACGAGCAGTACTTC.

This rearrangement joins TRBV7-2 to TRBJ2-7, with D maybe TRBD2 (6 bases). Germline V gives CDR1 SGHTA, CDR2 FQGNSA. V was cut by 5 bases and J by 4 bases, with 12 bases left in between. The CDR3 is 13 residues long. As DNA, the CDR3 is TGTGCCAGCAGCCGGGACTTACTGTACGAGCAGTACTTC. This encodes CASSRDLLYEQYF.

This sequence joins TRBV5-5 and TRBJ1-1; D is perhaps TRBD1 (6 bases). CDR3 length: 15 residues. Per the germline V gene, CDR1 is SGHKS and CDR2 is YYEKEE (reference sequence). Deletions cut 4 bases from V and 0 bases from J, with 13 bases between. CDR3 coding DNA: TGTGCCAGCAGCCCCGGACAGATCATGAACACTGAAGCTTTCTTT. Its protein is CASSPGQIMNTEAFF.

The V gene is TRBV29-1, the J gene TRBJ2-5; 13 bases fit TRBD2. Germline V CDR1 and CDR2: SQVTM, ANQGSEA. This CDR3 has 15 amino acids. The V segment lost 3 bases and the J segment 2 bases; nucleotides outside the gene matches: 3. The CDR3 region has the DNA TGCAGCGTTGAGGGGACTAGCGGGAAGCAAGAGACCCAGTACTTC. It is translated as CSVEGTSGKQETQYF.

This rearrangement joins TRBV4-1 to TRBJ2-3; D gene ambiguous. Germline loops: CDR1 MGHRA, CDR2 YSYEKL. V lost 1 base and J 4 bases, leaving 9 bases between the germline ends. The CDR3 is 14 residues long. This CDR3 is CASSQVAAPDTQYF. The CDR3, as DNA: TGCGCCAGCAGCCAAGTGGCCGCTCCAGATACGCAGTATTTT.

The chain employs TRBV15 and TRBJ2-1; 9 bases match TRBD2. Germline loops: CDR1 LNHNV, CDR2 YYDKDF (reference sequence). With 1 base clipped from V and 7 bases from J, the junction kept 5 bases outside the gene matches. This CDR3 comprises 15 residues. The CDR3 region has the DNA TGTGCCACCAGCAGAGCTAGCGGGGCCTGGAATGAGCAGTTCTTC. Its protein is CATSRASGAWNEQFF.

In DNA form, the CDR3 reads TGCGCCAGCAGCCAAGAAGGACTAGCGGGGGCCGCCGGGCAGTATTTT. Its translation is CASSQEGLAGAAGQYF. The chain combines TRBV4-3 with TRBJ2-3; the match to TRBD2 covers 13 bases. Germline CDR1 reads LGHNA; CDR2 reads YSLEER. The CDR3 length is 16 residues. The V and J ends lost 0 bases and 11 bases, in that order; junction bases with no gene match: 8.